The clone carrying this TCR beta chain showed up just once. Its antigen remains unknown. All sorted populations exceeded 95% purity. Losses at the gene ends were 5 bases for V and 0 bases for J; bases not matched to a gene: 7. Germline CDR1 reads LNHDA; CDR2 reads SQIVND (reference sequence). This CDR3 has 16 amino acids. This sample stems from a study of beta chain features in type 1 diabetes. Points from the study as a whole: With patients and controls alike, PCR might favor shorter templates to an equal degree. TCRB CDR3 length was moderately but significantly reduced in all four CD4+ subsets of Type 1 diabetes patients. High TCR expression in some cells could lead to their over-representation in cDNA sequencing.

cDNA synthesis used the whole RNA isolate, giving expressed TCRB sequences. Method: immunoSEQ multiplex PCR; TCRdb's copy keeps in-frame clones and lacks some. The sample includes approximately 15,000 clones, approximately 71% of them seen just once. The rearrangement uses TRBV19 and TRBJ2-7, with 10 nucleotides matching TRBD2. This receptor was identified in a man in his thirties or forties with type 1 diabetes. Input material: Tregs from blood. The CDR3 protein is CASSEAAGGSSYEQYF. CDR3 coding DNA: TGTGCCAGTAGTGAGGCAGCGGGAGGGAGCTCCTACGAGCAGTACTTC.